This T cell receptor (beta chain) was profiled in a study of Graves' ophthalmopathy and Graves' hyperthyroidism. Looking at the study overall: Peripheral blood collection took place at initial diagnosis, before any treatment. General study findings and limits: Most thyroid clonotypes with frequency above 0.001 were detected in blood too.

Transcripts of RNA were the source for amplifying TCR beta CDR3 regions. Second-round multiplex PCR followed a first-round RT-PCR using HTBI primers. In TCRdb, the multiplex PCR reads were re-called with MiXCR into one record per CDR3 protein. Of approximately 640,000 distinct CDR3 sequences in the sample, about 40% were seen once. About this clonotype itself: Its antigen is not identified. A much larger clone differs from this one at a single base, so this may be a read error.

Researchers turned away patients with other autoimmune diseases, uncontrolled infections, pregnancy or lactation. The authors used Ficoll-Paque density gradient centrifugation to separate PBMCs. The input was about 10 ml of fresh peripheral blood. The ends were cut back, 4 bases at V and 6 bases at J, with 13 bases in the middle. Germline V gene sequence: CDR1 SGHTA, CDR2 FQGNSA. The length of the CDR3 is 14 residues. The genes are TRBV7-2 and TRBJ1-5; tentatively, D is TRBD1 (6 bases). The clonotype was recovered from an adult man with Graves' ophthalmopathy. The sample was peripheral blood. The CDR3 DNA reads TGTGCCAGCAGCTCCAGGGGAAGAGGTCAGCCCCAGCATTTT. Its translation: CASSSRGRGQPQHF. Supplemented by reference TRBV7-2 and TRBJ1-5, the full variable domain reads GAGVSQSPSNKVTEKGKDVELRCDPISGHTALYWYRQSLGQGLEFLIYFQGNSAPDKSGLPSDRFSAERTGGSVSTLTIQRTQQEDSAVYLCASSSRGRGQPQHFGDGTRLSIL.